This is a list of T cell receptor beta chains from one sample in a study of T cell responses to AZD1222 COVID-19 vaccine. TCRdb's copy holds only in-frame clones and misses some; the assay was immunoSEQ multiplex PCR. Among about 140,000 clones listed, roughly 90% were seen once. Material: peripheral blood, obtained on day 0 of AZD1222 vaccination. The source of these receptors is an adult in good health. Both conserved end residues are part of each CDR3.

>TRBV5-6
CASSRFLAESYEQYF
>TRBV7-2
CASSFISPGQDEQFF
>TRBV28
CASRRVWASPSGLYGYTF
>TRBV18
CASSPFDNREAFF
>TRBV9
CASSGLGSSEKLFF
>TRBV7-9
CASSLPATNSPLHF
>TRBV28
CASSPSCRCYGYTF
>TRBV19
CASSNINTEAFF
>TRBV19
CASTPDRRVTGYGYTF
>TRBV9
CASSVAGGRNGDTQYF
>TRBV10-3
CAISDLSDTQYF
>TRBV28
CASSLLQETQYF
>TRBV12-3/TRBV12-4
CASSQFGKETQYF
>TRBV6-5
CASRQGVGNTEAFF
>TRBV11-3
CASSRRGVGATGELFF
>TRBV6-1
CASSEWPPNTEAFF
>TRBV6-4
CASGTSRGNEQFF
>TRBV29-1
CSVGGGNTEAFF
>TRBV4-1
CASSQVDSENTEAFF
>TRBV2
CASTMTAYDEKLFF
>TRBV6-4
CASSSGTNYGYTF
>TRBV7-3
CASSLQGGWTEAFF
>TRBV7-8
CASSISLNTEAFF